Following are 20 T cell receptor beta chains from one sample sequenced in a study of blood T cells in healthy people across ages. The second PCR ran roughly 7 to 12 cycles with a sample-barcoded 5' primer and J-beta primers. TCRdb called the 5' RACE reads again in MiXCR, with one record for every CDR3 protein. Of around 990,000 distinct CDR3 sequences listed, 20% to 25% are singletons. Separately, the same data were catalogued under a study of T cells of mothers and their children.

The sequenced sample was blood. The source of these receptors is a girl aged 2 to 10 in good health.

This clonotype was found many times. The chain is built from TRBV29-1 and TRBJ2-3; D may be TRBD2 (5 bases). This CDR3 region has 11 residues. Trimming pared 3 bases from V and 5 bases from J, leaving 6 bases between. Germline CDR1 is SQVTM and CDR2 is ANQGSEA. CDR3 bases: TGCAGCGTTGAGAGGGAAGATACGCAGTATTTT. This codes for CSVEREDTQYF.

The chain links TRBV29-1 to TRBJ1-4; D not resolved. Between the trimmed V and J ends, which lost 6 bases and 13 bases, there was a span of 21 bases. Germline V gene lookup returns CDR1 SQVTM and CDR2 ANQGSEA. This CDR3 is built from 13 residues. This chain's CDR3 is CSVYGVAPEGLFF. CDR3 in DNA: TGCAGCGTATACGGGGTTGCCCCTGAGGGACTGTTTTTT.

The chain uses TRBV5-1 and TRBJ1-6; 7 nucleotides match TRBD1. Unmatched junction bases numbered 13, after V lost 6 bases and J lost 7 bases. In germline, CDR1 is SGHRS, CDR2 YFSETQ. This CDR3 region has 16 residues. CDR3 sequence: CASTVGQGVKNSPLHF. CDR3 sequence (DNA): TGCGCCAGCACCGTGGGCCAGGGGGTGAAGAATTCACCCCTCCACTTT.

This clonotype was seen a few times. Compared with germline, one end of the junction differs, possibly owing to a read error. This chain joins TRBV6-1 and TRBJ1-2, with 7 bases matching TRBD1. Germline lookup yields CDR1 MNHNS and CDR2 SASEGT. The CDR3 runs 14 residues. CDR3 nucleotides: TGTGCCAGCAGCTATCCCAGGGGGTTAGAGGGCTACGCCTTC. The encoded protein is CASSYPRGLEGYAF.

With respect to this clonotype: Germline and junction disagree at one end, which may indicate a read error. V and J are TRBV7-2 and TRBJ2-2, with a tentative D call TRBD2 (7 bases). This CDR3 spans 15 amino acids. The germline V gene has CDR1 SGHTA and CDR2 FQGNSA. DNA for the CDR3: TGTGCCGGCAGCATACAGGGAGGGGGGCCCGGGGAGCTGTTTTTT. This codes for CAGSIQGGGPGELFF.

This clonotype was seen repeatedly, ten times or more. The chain joins TRBV7-9 to TRBJ2-5; TRBD2 aligns across 7 bases. The CDR3 has 14 amino acids. Germline assignment: CDR1 SEHNR and CDR2 FQNEAQ (reference sequence). The V segment lost 4 bases and the J segment 4 bases; nucleotides outside the gene matches: 6. The CDR3: CASSSRLAVETQYF. The CDR3 nucleotides read TGTGCCAGCAGCTCCCGACTAGCAGTAGAGACCCAGTACTTC.

V gene TRBV7-9 combines with J gene TRBJ1-2, with 12 bases identical to TRBD1. This CDR3 contains 15 residues. Germline V gene sequence: CDR1 SEHNR, CDR2 FQNEAQ (reference sequence). V dropped 4 bases and J dropped 8; count of bases not matched to a gene: 8. CDR3 coding DNA: TGTGCCAGCAGCTCCGGGGACAGGGGGCGCGGAGGCTACACCTTC. Protein product: CASSSGDRGRGGYTF.

V usage is TRBV3-1 and J usage is TRBJ1-2; D not certain. The V end lost 4 bases, the J end lost 3 bases, and 9 bases lay between the germline ends. Germline CDR1 is LGHDT and CDR2 is YNNKEL (reference sequence). This CDR3 contains 13 residues. CDR3 sequence reads: CASSPQLDYGYTF. In DNA form, the CDR3 reads TGTGCCAGCAGCCCCCAGTTGGACTATGGCTACACCTTC. Combining the CDR3 with reference TRBV3-1 and TRBJ1-2 gives the whole variable domain DTAVSQTPKYLVTQMGNDKSIKCEQNLGHDTMYWYKQDSKKFLKIMFSYNNKELIINETVPNRFSPKSPDKAHLNLHINSLELGDSAVYFCASSPQLDYGYTFGSGTRLTVV.

This clonotype occurred a few times. The CDR3 sequence is CASASGGFSYNEQFF. CDR3 sequence (DNA): TGTGCCAGCGCTAGCGGGGGCTTCTCCTACAATGAGCAGTTCTTC. J is TRBJ2-1 and V is TRBV6-6; 10 nucleotides match TRBD2. Germline V gene lookup returns CDR1 MNHNY and CDR2 SVGAGI (reference sequence). The trim removed 8 bases at V and 0 bases at J, leaving 4 bases unmatched. CDR3 size: 15 residues.

This clonotype was detected a few times. The rearrangement joins TRBV28 to TRBJ1-2; tentative D call: TRBD1 (6 bases). Between the trimmed V and J ends, which lost 5 bases and 11 bases, there was a span of 15 bases. Germline lookup yields CDR1 MDHEN and CDR2 SYDVKM. This CDR3 has 12 residues. This CDR3 reads CASSPGTLPYTF. CDR3 nucleotides: TGTGCCAGCAGTCCTGGGACACTCCCGTACACCTTC.

J is TRBJ1-3 and V is TRBV25-1; TRBD1 matches 9 bases. V shed 11 bases, J shed 4 bases, and the junction held 15 bases outside the gene matches. The germline V gene has CDR1 MGHDK and CDR2 SYGVNS. The CDR3 is 16 amino acids. CDR3 loop: CAAGTGIAGSGNTIYF. The CDR3 DNA is TGTGCCGCCGGGACAGGGATCGCGGGATCAGGAAACACCATATATTTT.

The chain recombines TRBV20-1 with TRBJ1-2; D perhaps matches TRBD1 (5 bases). Trimming shortened V by 0 bases and J by 0 bases, and 17 bases separated the two germline ends. The CDR3 is made up of 17 amino acids. Germline CDR1 and CDR2: DFQATT and SNEGSKA (reference sequence). This chain's CDR3 is CSAREPHWDGTNYGYTF. For the CDR3, the DNA is TGCAGTGCTAGAGAACCCCATTGGGACGGTACTAACTATGGCTACACCTTC.

This chain joins TRBV7-2 and TRBJ1-4; 11 bases align to TRBD1. This CDR3 comprises 15 residues. With 5 bases clipped from V and 13 bases from J, the junction kept 12 bases outside the gene matches. CDR1 SGHTA and CDR2 FQGNSA come from the germline V gene. CDR3 in DNA: TGTGCCAGCAGCCGAGATTGGGACAGGGGGTTCGGACTGTTTTTT. As protein: CASSRDWDRGFGLFF.

The chain is built from TRBV20-1 and TRBJ2-4; D gene unclear. Germline V gene sequence: CDR1 DFQATT, CDR2 SNEGSKA (reference sequence). Deletions cut 2 bases from V and 8 bases from J, with 7 bases between. There are 11 residues in the CDR3. The CDR3 DNA reads TGCAGTGCTAGATCTAGGGACATTCAGTACTTC. Its translation is CSARSRDIQYF.

The CDR3 loop reads CSARDSGTAYYEQYF. The CDR3 DNA follows: TGCAGTGCTAGAGACTCCGGCACTGCATACTACGAGCAGTACTTC. The chain has TRBV20-1 and TRBJ2-7; D unclear. The V and J ends lost 0 bases and 3 bases respectively, with 15 bases between them. Germline assignment: CDR1 DFQATT and CDR2 SNEGSKA (reference sequence). The CDR3 length is 15 residues.

The V and J genes are TRBV15 and TRBJ2-7; 12 bases are shared with TRBD1. The V and J ends lost 3 bases and 0 bases, in that order; junction bases with no gene match: 3. CDR3 size: 16 residues. Germline values: CDR1 LNHNV, CDR2 YYDKDF (reference sequence). Written as DNA, the CDR3 is TGTGCCACCAGCAGTATGGGACAGGGGGCCTCCTACGAGCAGTACTTC. This encodes CATSSMGQGASYEQYF.

In DNA, the CDR3 is TGTGCCAGCACCCTCCTGAAAGGGGACGAGCAGTACTTC. Its protein is CASTLLKGDEQYF. This chain joins TRBV28 and TRBJ2-5; D possibly corresponds to TRBD1 (5 bases). The assigned J gene may be wrong: the sequence end matches TRBJ2-7 better. CDR1 is MDHEN and CDR2 is SYDVKM in the germline V gene. The CDR3 spans 13 residues.

This clonotype has a handful of counts. The genes are TRBV5-1 and TRBJ2-1; no clear D. With 4 bases removed from V and 0 bases from J, the gap between germline ends came to 11 bases. There are 15 residues in the CDR3. The germline CDR1 and CDR2 sequences are SGHRS and YFSETQ. The CDR3 DNA sequence: TGCGCCAGCAGCGAGGAAGGTAGCTCCTACAATGAGCAGTTCTTC. Translated: CASSEEGSSYNEQFF.

This chain joins TRBV12-3 or TRBV12-4 and TRBJ1-1; 7 bases match TRBD1. This CDR3 region has 13 residues. The V segment lost 7 bases and the J segment 11 bases; nucleotides outside the gene matches: 13. CDR3 region: CASTPTGTEFAFF. DNA for the CDR3: TGTGCCAGCACACCGACAGGGACGGAATTTGCTTTCTTT.

This clonotype was observed a few times. This chain links TRBV7-2 with TRBJ2-7; TRBD2 might be the D (6 bases). The ends were cut back, 0 bases at V and 3 bases at J, with 12 bases in the middle. Germline V gene data show CDR1 as SGHTA and CDR2 as FQGNSA. CDR3 size: 15 residues. In DNA form, the CDR3 reads TGTGCCAGCAGCTTAGCTCCGGGACTCAACTACGAGCAGTACTTC. This translates into CASSLAPGLNYEQYF.